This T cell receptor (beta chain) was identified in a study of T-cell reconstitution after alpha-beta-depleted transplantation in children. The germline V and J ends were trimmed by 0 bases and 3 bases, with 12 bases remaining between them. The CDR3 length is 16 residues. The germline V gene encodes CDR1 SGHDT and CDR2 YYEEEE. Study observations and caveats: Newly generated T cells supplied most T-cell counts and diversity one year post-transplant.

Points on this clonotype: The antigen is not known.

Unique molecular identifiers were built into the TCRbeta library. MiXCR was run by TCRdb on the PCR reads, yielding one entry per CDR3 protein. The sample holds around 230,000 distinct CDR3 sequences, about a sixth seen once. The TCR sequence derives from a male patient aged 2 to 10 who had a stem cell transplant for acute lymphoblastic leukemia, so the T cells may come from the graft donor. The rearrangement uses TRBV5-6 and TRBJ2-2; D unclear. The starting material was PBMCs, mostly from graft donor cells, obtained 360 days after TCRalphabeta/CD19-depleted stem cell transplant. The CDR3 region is CASSLAWAGYTGELFF. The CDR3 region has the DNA TGTGCCAGCAGCTTGGCCTGGGCAGGTTACACCGGGGAGCTGTTTTTT.